These 8 T cell receptor beta chains originate from one sample sequenced in a study of CD8 T cells in ankylosing spondylitis. A single record per CDR3 protein comes from TCRdb applying MiXCR to the 5' RACE reads. The sample yields about 40,000 distinct CDR3 sequences, 15% to 20% seen once. What was sequenced was blood. All receptors derive from a male donor with ankylosing spondylitis or in good health (not recorded which).

In this sample, this clonotype turned up a few times. This rearrangement joins TRBV7-2 to TRBJ2-7; TRBD2 agrees at 7 bases. Germline CDR1 and CDR2: SGHTA and FQGNSA. This CDR3 is 15 amino acids long. V dropped 5 bases and J dropped 2; count of bases not matched to a gene: 9. The CDR3 sequence is CASSPGTTQTYEQYF. CDR3 nucleotides: TGTGCCAGCAGCCCTGGGACTACCCAAACCTACGAGCAGTACTTC.

The V gene is TRBV6-2 or TRBV6-3, the J gene TRBJ1-4, with 9 positions matching TRBD1. V lost 4 bases and J lost 0; bases outside the gene matches: 3. The CDR3 loop spans 16 amino acids. Germline CDR1 and CDR2: MNHEY and SVGEGT. The CDR3 nucleotides are TGTGCCAGCAGTTCGGGACAGGGATCAACTAATGAAAAACTGTTTTTT. It encodes CASSSGQGSTNEKLFF.

Only a few counts were recorded for this clonotype. This chain joins TRBV5-1 and TRBJ2-2, with 12 bases aligning to TRBD1. Germline-derived CDR1 and CDR2 are SGHRS and YFSETQ. The CDR3 totals 18 residues. V shed 4 bases and J 7 bases; nucleotides not matched to a gene: 14. As DNA, the CDR3 is TGCGCCAGCAGCCAACAACCCCCGGGACAGGGGGCGGGCGGGGAGCTGTTTTTT. Encoded protein: CASSQQPPGQGAGGELFF.

The chain links TRBV29-1 to TRBJ2-7; D is unclear. V lost 1 base, J lost 0 bases, and 7 bases lay in between. In germline, CDR1 is SQVTM, CDR2 ANQGSEA. This CDR3 comprises 13 residues. The CDR3 nucleotides are TGCAGCGTTGAAGGCGGTCCCTCCTACGAGCAGTACTTC. Amino acid sequence: CSVEGGPSYEQYF.

CDR3 in DNA: TGTGCCAGCAGTGTCTGGGGGAGGGCCCCAGATACGCAGTATTTT. Encoded protein: CASSVWGRAPDTQYF. The chain employs TRBV25-1 and TRBJ2-3; 7 positions match TRBD2. The V gene's germline CDR1 is MGHDK and CDR2 SYGVNS. CDR3 length equals 15 residues. The J segment lost 4 bases and the V segment lost 4 bases, leaving 8 bases of the junction unmatched. Drawing the rest from reference TRBV25-1 and TRBJ2-3, the complete variable domain is EADIYQTPRYLVIGTGKKITLECSQTMGHDKMYWYQQDPGMELHLIHYSYGVNSTEKGDLSSESTVSRIRTEHFPLTLESARPSHTSQYLCASSVWGRAPDTQYFGPGTRLTVL.

This clonotype turned up a few times. The rearrangement joins TRBV6-2 or TRBV6-3 to TRBJ2-1, with 12 bases lining up with TRBD2. V was pared by 7 bases and J by 6 bases, with 4 bases of the junction left unmatched. The CDR3 runs 14 residues. The germline gives CDR1 MNHEY, CDR2 SVGEGT. In nucleotides, the CDR3 is TGTGCCAGCAACGGACTAGCGGGGATCAATGAGCAGTTCTTC. Translating it yields CASNGLAGINEQFF.

The rearrangement uses TRBV12-3 or TRBV12-4 and TRBJ2-2; TRBD1 is a possible D gene (6 bases). The CDR3 runs 15 residues. Trimming took off 6 bases at V and 4 bases at J, with 15 bases between the two ends. The CDR3 DNA reads as TGTGCCAGCAGCCGAGGGACATCAGCCACCGGGGAGCTGTTTTTT. It yields the protein CASSRGTSATGELFF.

The chain combines TRBV7-2 with TRBJ2-1; a weak D match, TRBD2 (5 bases). V was pared by 6 bases and J by 0 bases, with 12 bases between. CDR1 is SGHTA and CDR2 is FQGNSA in the germline V gene. The CDR3 contains 15 residues. DNA of the CDR3: TGTGCCAGCAGTACCGGGATTTCCTCCTACAATGAGCAGTTCTTC. Its translation: CASSTGISSYNEQFF.